This is a list of T cell receptor beta chains from one sample in a study of CD8 T cells in ankylosing spondylitis. TCRdb re-called the 5' RACE reads through MiXCR, storing one row per CDR3 protein. The sample has approximately 300,000 distinct CDR3 sequences, roughly 8% seen once. The sample comprised blood, either unsorted or a sorted T cell fraction (not recorded which). The receptors originated from a male donor with ankylosing spondylitis. Both conserved end residues are part of each CDR3. D genes are given only for firm matches. Clone size, where shown, is once, few, many, or a class for clones that have expanded.

many	TRBD1	TRBV2	TRBJ2-6	CASRSDRASSGANVLTF	TGTGCCAGCAGATCTGACAGGGCTAGCTCTGGGGCCAACGTCCTGACTTTC
many	NA	TRBV29-1	TRBJ2-2	CSVETANTGELFF	TGCAGCGTAGAGACAGCGAACACCGGGGAGCTGTTTTTT
many	NA	TRBV12-3/TRBV12-4	TRBJ1-2	CASSSDRNYGYTF	TGTGCCAGCAGTTCGGACAGAAACTATGGCTACACCTTC
few	NA	TRBV5-1	TRBJ1-2	CASSPDRGPSGYTF	TGCGCCAGCAGCCCGGACAGAGGACCTAGTGGCTACACCTTC
NA	NA	TRBV10-2	TRBJ2-3	CASRFRRTDTQYF	TGCGCCAGCAGATTCCGGCGCACAGATACGCAGTATTTT
few	NA	TRBV3-1	TRBJ1-2	CASSLLGEGYTF	TGTGCCAGCAGTCTCCTCGGGGAGGGCTACACCTTC
NA	NA	TRBV20-1	TRBJ2-6	CSASLPGANVLTF	TGCAGTGCTAGTCTACCTGGGGCCAACGTCCTGACTTTC
few	TRBD2	TRBV7-9	TRBJ2-1	CASSWTSNNEQFF	TGTGCCAGCAGCTGGACTAGCAACAATGAGCAGTTCTTC
NA	NA	TRBV7-2	TRBJ2-3	CASSSPTKGTQYF	TGTGCCAGCAGCTCACCGACCAAGGGGACGCAGTATTTT
few	NA	TRBV20-1	TRBJ1-1	CSARQGPLNTEVFF	TGCAGTGCTAGACAGGGGCCGCTGAACACTGAAGTTTTCTTT
many	TRBD1	TRBV5-1	TRBJ2-7	CASSLDGTGLTYEQYF	TGCGCCAGCAGCTTGGATGGGACAGGGCTCACCTACGAGCAGTACTTC
NA	TRBD2	TRBV20-1	TRBJ2-1	CSARDLVGLAGATYNEQFF	TGCAGTGCTAGAGATCTGGTGGGACTAGCGGGAGCAACCTACAATGAGCAGTTCTTC
many	TRBD1	TRBV29-1	TRBJ2-5	CSVEDRRGLETQYF	TGCAGCGTTGAAGATCGTAGGGGGCTTGAGACCCAGTACTTC
many	NA	TRBV6-1	TRBJ1-1	CASSRNGNTEAFF	TGTGCCAGCAGTAGAAATGGGAACACTGAAGCTTTCTTT
NA	TRBD2	TRBV29-1	TRBJ2-7	CSVAGLAVYEQYF	TGCAGCGTTGCGGGACTAGCAGTTTACGAGCAGTACTTC
few	TRBD2	TRBV12-3/TRBV12-4	TRBJ2-1	CASSFKSGIGSEQFF	TGTGCCAGCAGTTTCAAAAGCGGGATTGGAAGTGAGCAGTTCTTC
NA	NA	TRBV20-1	TRBJ1-3	CSARTSDRSSGNTIYF	TGCAGTGCTAGAACCTCTGACAGGAGCTCTGGAAACACCATATATTTT
NA	TRBD2	TRBV6-2/TRBV6-3	TRBJ2-2	CASNRGLAFTGELFF	TGTGCCAGCAATCGGGGACTAGCTTTCACCGGGGAGCTGTTTTTT
NA	TRBD2	TRBV7-7	TRBJ2-1	CASSSGLAGVGDEQFF	TGTGCTAGCAGCTCCGGACTAGCGGGAGTTGGGGATGAGCAGTTCTTC
few	NA	TRBV10-3	TRBJ2-2	CAISESGQNTGELFF	TGTGCCATCAGTGAGTCAGGTCAGAACACCGGGGAGCTGTTTTTT
NA	NA	TRBV7-9	TRBJ2-7	CASSLGQDGEGSYEQYF	TGTGCCAGCAGCTTAGGCCAAGATGGGGAAGGCTCCTACGAGCAGTACTTC
NA	TRBD1	TRBV7-3	TRBJ2-6	CASSLGDSPGVLTF	TGTGCCAGCAGCTTAGGGGACAGCCCGGGCGTCCTGACTTTC
NA	TRBD2	TRBV6-2/TRBV6-3	TRBJ2-1	CASSYSLAVPNEQFF	TGTGCCAGCAGTTACTCGCTAGCGGTACCCAATGAGCAGTTCTTC
many	TRBD2	TRBV29-1	TRBJ2-3	CSVPRGLAGGDTQYF	TGCAGCGTGCCCCGAGGGCTAGCGGGAGGGGATACGCAGTATTTT
NA	TRBD2	TRBV7-9	TRBJ2-1	CASSTGLAGNEQFF	TGTGCCAGCAGCACGGGACTAGCGGGCAATGAGCAGTTCTTC
many	NA	TRBV5-6	TRBJ2-1	CASSLVGGPYNEQFF	TGTGCCAGCAGCTTGGTTGGCGGGCCCTACAATGAGCAGTTCTTC
NA	TRBD2	TRBV7-2	TRBJ2-1	CASSRSGRNDNEQFF	TGTGCCAGCAGCCGTAGCGGGAGAAACGACAATGAGCAGTTCTTC
NA	NA	TRBV5-1	TRBJ1-2	CASSFEGPYLVNYGYTF	TGCGCCAGCAGCTTTGAGGGACCTTATTTGGTTAATTATGGCTACACCTTC
NA	TRBD1	TRBV5-6	TRBJ1-5	CASSSTGSDQPQHF	TGTGCCAGCAGCTCGACAGGGTCGGATCAGCCCCAGCATTTT
few	TRBD2	TRBV20-1	TRBJ2-3	CSASTTSGPVTDTQYF	TGCAGTGCTAGTACGACTAGCGGCCCAGTAACAGATACGCAGTATTTT
NA	NA	TRBV12-3/TRBV12-4	TRBJ1-4	CASSLSGRPNEKLFF	TGTGCCAGCAGTTTATCTGGGCGGCCTAATGAAAAACTGTTTTTT
NA	TRBD1	TRBV20-1	TRBJ2-2	CSADTGTADTGELFF	TGCAGTGCTGACACCGGGACAGCAGACACCGGGGAGCTGTTTTTT
few	NA	TRBV20-1	TRBJ1-1	CSANLVGEAFF	TGCAGTGCTAACTTAGTCGGTGAAGCTTTCTTT
NA	TRBD2	TRBV20-1	TRBJ2-3	CSVRKPGLRTPLNTDTQYF	TGCAGTGTCCGAAAACCGGGACTACGTACACCCTTAAACACAGATACGCAGTATTTT
NA	NA	TRBV5-6	TRBJ1-4	CASSLATLATKKLFF	TGTGCCAGCAGCTTGGCCACACTGGCCACGAAAAAACTGTTTTTT
many	NA	TRBV19	TRBJ2-2	CASSIQAGTGELFF	TGTGCCAGTAGTATTCAGGCAGGGACCGGGGAGCTGTTTTTT
few	TRBD1	TRBV18	TRBJ2-5	CASSPNDWDRAETQYF	TGTGCCAGCTCACCGAACGACTGGGACAGGGCAGAGACCCAGTACTTC
few	NA	TRBV29-1	TRBJ1-4	CSVGGGSRGQNEKLFF	TGCAGCGTTGGCGGGGGATCCAGAGGCCAGAATGAAAAACTGTTTTTT
NA	NA	TRBV4-1	TRBJ2-7	CASSQLYFRRPTSLLSYEQYF	TGCGCCAGCAGCCAACTTTACTTCCGTCGGCCTACCTCTCTCCTTTCCTACGAGCAGTACTTC
many	TRBD1	TRBV5-1	TRBJ2-1	CASSLEWTGLSPFF	TGCGCCAGCAGCTTGGAGTGGACAGGGTTGAGTCCGTTCTTC
NA	NA	TRBV15	TRBJ1-2	CATSFGRANYGYTF	TGTGCCACCAGTTTTGGCAGAGCAAACTATGGCTACACCTTC